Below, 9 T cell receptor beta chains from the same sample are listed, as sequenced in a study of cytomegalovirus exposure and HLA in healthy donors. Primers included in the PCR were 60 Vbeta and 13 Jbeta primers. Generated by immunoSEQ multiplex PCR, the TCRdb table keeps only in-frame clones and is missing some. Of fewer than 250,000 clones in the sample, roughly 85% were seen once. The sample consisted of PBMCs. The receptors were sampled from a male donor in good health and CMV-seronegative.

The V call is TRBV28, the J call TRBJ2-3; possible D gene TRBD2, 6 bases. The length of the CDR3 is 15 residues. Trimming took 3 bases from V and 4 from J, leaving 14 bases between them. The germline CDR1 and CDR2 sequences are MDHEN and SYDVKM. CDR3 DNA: TGTGCCAGCAGTTTTCGCGGGGCCGGCGCAGATACGCAGTATTTT. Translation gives CASSFRGAGADTQYF.

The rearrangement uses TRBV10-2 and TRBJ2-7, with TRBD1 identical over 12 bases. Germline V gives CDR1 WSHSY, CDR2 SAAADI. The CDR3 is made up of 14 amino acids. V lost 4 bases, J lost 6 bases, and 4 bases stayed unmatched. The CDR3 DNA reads TGCGCCAGCAGTGTGGGGACAGGGGGCCTCGAGCAGTACTTC. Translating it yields CASSVGTGGLEQYF.

CDR3 nucleotides: TGTGCCAGCAGTTTAGTCACAGGGGGAGGTCAGCCCCAGCATTTT. Amino acid sequence: CASSLVTGGGQPQHF. This chain uses TRBV28 with TRBJ1-5; 8 positions match TRBD1. CDR3 length: 15 amino acids. Germline loops: CDR1 MDHEN, CDR2 SYDVKM. Unmatched junction bases numbered 6, after V lost 2 bases and J lost 6 bases.

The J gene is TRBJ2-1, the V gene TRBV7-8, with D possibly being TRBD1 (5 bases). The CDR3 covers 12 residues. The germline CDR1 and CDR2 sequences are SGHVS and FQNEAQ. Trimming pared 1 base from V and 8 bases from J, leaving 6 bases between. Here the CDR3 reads CASSLGGDEQFF. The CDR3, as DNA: TGTGCCAGCAGCTTAGGGGGCGATGAGCAGTTCTTC.

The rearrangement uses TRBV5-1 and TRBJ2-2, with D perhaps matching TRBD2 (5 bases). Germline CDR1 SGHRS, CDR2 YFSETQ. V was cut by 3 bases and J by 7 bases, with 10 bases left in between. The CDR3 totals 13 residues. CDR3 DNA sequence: TGCGCCAGCAGCTCCGGAGGAGGCGGGGAGCTGTTTTTT. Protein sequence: CASSSGGGGELFF.

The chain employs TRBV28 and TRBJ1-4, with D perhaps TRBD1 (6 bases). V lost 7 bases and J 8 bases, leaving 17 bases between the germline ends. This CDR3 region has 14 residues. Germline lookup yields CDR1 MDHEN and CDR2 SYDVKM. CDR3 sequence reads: CASIRGGREEKLFF. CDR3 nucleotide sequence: TGTGCCAGCATCCGGGGGGGGCGAGAGGAAAAACTGTTTTTT.

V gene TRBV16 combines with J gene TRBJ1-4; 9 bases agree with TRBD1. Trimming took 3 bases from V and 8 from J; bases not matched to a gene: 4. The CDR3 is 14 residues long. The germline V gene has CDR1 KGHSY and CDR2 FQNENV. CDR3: CASSQGQGREKLFF. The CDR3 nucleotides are TGTGCCAGCAGCCAGGGACAGGGACGGGAAAAACTGTTTTTT.

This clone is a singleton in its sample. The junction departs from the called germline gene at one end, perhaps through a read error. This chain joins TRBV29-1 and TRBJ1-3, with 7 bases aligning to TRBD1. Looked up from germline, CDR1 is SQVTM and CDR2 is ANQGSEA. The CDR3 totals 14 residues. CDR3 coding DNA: TGCAGCGTTGTACGGGACAGCTCTGGAAGCACCATATATTTT. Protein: CSVVRDSSGSTIYF.

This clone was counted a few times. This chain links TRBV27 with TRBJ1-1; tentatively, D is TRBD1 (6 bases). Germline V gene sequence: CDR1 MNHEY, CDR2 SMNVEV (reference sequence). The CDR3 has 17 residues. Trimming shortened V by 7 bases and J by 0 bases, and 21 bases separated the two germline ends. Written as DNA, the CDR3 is TGTGCCAGCACCCCGAAAACCCCGGGACACCTGAACACTGAAGCTTTCTTT. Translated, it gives CASTPKTPGHLNTEAFF.